Many counts were recorded for the clone carrying this T cell receptor beta chain. This entry is derived from a study of blood T cell repertoires in COVID-19. Study summary: The cDNA or gDNA used as material had been derived from T cells, B-cell-depleted T cells, or PBMCs.

Using immunoSEQ multiplex PCR, the repertoire was profiled, and TCRdb retains in-frame clones only, with some absent. The table includes around 140,000 clones, approximately 88% detected once. Germline V gene data show CDR1 as SEHNR and CDR2 as FQNEAQ (reference sequence). Deletions cut 1 base from V and 4 bases from J, with 10 bases between. The CDR3 spans 14 residues. Sequencing was performed on peripheral blood. The receptor's source is a man over 45 with acute or convalescent COVID-19. The chain couples TRBV7-9 to TRBJ1-1, with no clear D. The CDR3 DNA reads TGTGCCAGCAGCTTAGGACTCCTGAGCACTGAAGCTTTCTTT. This translates into CASSLGLLSTEAFF.